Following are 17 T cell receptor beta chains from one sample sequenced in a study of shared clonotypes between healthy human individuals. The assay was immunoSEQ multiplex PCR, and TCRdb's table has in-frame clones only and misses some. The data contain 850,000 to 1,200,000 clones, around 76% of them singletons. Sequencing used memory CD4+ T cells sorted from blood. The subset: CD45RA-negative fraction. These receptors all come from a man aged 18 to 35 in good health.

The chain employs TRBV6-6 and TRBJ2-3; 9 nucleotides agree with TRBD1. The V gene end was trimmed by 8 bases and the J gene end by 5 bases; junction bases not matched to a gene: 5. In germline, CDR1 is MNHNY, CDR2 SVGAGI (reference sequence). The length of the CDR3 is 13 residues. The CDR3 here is CASGTGSGDTQYF. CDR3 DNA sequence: TGTGCCAGCGGGACAGGGAGTGGAGATACGCAGTATTTT.

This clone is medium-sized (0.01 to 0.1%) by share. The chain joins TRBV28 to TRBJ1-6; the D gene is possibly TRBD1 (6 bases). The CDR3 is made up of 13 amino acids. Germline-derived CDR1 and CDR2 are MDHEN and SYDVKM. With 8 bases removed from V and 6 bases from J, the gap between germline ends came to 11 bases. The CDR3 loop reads CASAGGFNSPLHF. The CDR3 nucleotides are TGTGCCAGCGCGGGGGGCTTTAATTCACCCCTCCACTTT.

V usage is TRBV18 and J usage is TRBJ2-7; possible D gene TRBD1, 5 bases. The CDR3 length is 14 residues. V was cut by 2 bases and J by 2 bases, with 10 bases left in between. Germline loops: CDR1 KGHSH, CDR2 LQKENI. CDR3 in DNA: TGTGCCAGCTCACCATCAGGGAATGCCTACGAGCAGTACTTC. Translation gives CASSPSGNAYEQYF.

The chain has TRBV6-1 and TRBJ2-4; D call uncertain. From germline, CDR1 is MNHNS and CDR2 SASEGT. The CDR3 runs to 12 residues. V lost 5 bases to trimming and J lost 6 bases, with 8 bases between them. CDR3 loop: CASSLSVNIQYF. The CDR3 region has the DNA TGTGCCAGCAGTTTATCCGTAAACATTCAGTACTTC.

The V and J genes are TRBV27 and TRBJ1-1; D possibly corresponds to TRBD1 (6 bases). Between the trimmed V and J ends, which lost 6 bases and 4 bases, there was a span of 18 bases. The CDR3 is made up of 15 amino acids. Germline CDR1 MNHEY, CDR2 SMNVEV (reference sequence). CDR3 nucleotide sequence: TGTGCCAGCAGCCCTAGGGCCCTCAGGGGCACTGAAGCTTTCTTT. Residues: CASSPRALRGTEAFF.

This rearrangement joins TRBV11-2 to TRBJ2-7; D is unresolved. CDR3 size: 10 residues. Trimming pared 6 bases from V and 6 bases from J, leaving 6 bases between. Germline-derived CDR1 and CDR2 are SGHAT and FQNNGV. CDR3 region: CASRGSEQYF. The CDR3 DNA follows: TGTGCCAGCAGAGGCTCCGAGCAGTACTTC.

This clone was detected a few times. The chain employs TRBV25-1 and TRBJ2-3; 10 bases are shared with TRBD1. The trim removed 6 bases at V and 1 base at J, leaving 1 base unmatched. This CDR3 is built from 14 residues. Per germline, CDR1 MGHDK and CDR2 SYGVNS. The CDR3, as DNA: TGTGCCAGCAGAGGGACAGGGGGCACAGATACGCAGTATTTT. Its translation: CASRGTGGTDTQYF.

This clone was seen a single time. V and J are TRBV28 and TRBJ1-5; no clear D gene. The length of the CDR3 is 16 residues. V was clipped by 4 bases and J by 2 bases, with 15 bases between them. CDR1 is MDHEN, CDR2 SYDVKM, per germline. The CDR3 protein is CASSSRRRPRNQPQHF. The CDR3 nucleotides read TGTGCCAGCAGTTCCCGTCGACGGCCCCGCAATCAGCCCCAGCATTTT. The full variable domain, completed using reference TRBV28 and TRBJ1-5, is DVKVTQSSRYLVKRTGEKVFLECVQDMDHENMFWYRQDPGLGLRLIYFSYDVKMKEKGDIPEGYSVSREKKERFSLILESASTNQTSMYLCASSSRRRPRNQPQHFGDGTRLSIL.

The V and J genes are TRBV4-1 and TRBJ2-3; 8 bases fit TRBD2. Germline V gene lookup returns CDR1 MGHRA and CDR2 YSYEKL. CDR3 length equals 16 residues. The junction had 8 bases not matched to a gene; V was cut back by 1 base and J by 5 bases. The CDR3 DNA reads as TGCGCCAGCAGCCAAGCCCCGGGGGGGAGTGAAGATACGCAGTATTTT. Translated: CASSQAPGGSEDTQYF.

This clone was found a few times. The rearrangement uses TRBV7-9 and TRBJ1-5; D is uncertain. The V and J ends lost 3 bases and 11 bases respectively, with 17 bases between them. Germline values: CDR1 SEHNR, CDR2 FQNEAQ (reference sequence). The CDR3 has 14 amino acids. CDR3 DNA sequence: TGTGCCAGCAGCTTCGACGGGAGCTTGGGCTCCCAGCATTTT. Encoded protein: CASSFDGSLGSQHF.

The CDR3 DNA reads as TGCGCCAGCAGCCGGTCCGGACTAGCGGGAACAGAGACCCAGTACTTC. This gives the protein CASSRSGLAGTETQYF. This chain uses TRBV5-1 with TRBJ2-5, with 12 bases identical to TRBD2. CDR1 and CDR2 (germline): SGHRS, YFSETQ. The CDR3 runs 16 residues. The trim removed 4 bases at V and 4 bases at J, leaving 8 bases unmatched.

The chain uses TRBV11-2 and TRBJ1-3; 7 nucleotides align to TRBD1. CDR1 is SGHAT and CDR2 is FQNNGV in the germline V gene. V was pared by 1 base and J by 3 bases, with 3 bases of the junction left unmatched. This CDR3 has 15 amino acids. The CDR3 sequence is CASSLGQGGGNTIYF. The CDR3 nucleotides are TGTGCCAGCAGCTTAGGACAGGGTGGTGGAAACACCATATATTTT.

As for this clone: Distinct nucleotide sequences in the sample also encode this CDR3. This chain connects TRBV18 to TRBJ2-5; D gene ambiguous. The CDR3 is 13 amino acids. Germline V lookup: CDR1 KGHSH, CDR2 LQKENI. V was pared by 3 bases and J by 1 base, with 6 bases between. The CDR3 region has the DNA TGTGCCAGCTCACCGGTTTCCCAAGAGACCCAGTACTTC. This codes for CASSPVSQETQYF.

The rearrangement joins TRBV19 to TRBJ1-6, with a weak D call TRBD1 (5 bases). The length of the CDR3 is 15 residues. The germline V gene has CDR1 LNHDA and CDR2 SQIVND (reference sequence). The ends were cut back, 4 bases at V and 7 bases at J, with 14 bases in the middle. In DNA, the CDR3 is TGTGCCAGTAGTAACCGGGACGGCGACAATTCACCCCTCCACTTT. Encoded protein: CASSNRDGDNSPLHF.

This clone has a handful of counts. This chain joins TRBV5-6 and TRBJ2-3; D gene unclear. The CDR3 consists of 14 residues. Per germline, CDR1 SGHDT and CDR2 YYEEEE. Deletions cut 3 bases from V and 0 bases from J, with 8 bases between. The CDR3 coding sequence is TGTGCCAGCAGCTATGACTCTAGCACAGATACGCAGTATTTT. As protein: CASSYDSSTDTQYF.

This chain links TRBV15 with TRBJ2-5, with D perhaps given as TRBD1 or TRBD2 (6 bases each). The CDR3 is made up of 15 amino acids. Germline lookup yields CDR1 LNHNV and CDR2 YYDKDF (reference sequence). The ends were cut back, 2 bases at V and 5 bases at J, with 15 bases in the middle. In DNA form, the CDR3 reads TGTGCCACCAGCAGACATACAGGGAGGCAGGAGACCCAGTACTTC. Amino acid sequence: CATSRHTGRQETQYF.

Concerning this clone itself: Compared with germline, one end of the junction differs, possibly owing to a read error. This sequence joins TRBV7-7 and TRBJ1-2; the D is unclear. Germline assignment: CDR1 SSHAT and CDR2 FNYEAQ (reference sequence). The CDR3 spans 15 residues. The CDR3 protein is CASSPIGRANYGYTF. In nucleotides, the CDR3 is TGTGCTAGCAGCCCCATTGGACGGGCTAACTATGGCTACACCTTC.